Listed here are 9 T cell receptor beta chains from one sample, sequenced in a study of T cells in Graves' hyperthyroidism and ophthalmopathy. RNA transcripts were the template for amplifying TCR beta CDR3 regions. The HTBI set primed first-round TCR CDR3 RT-PCR. TCRdb called the multiplex PCR reads again in MiXCR, with one record for every CDR3 protein. The sample records about 480,000 distinct CDR3 sequences, approximately 15% being singletons. Sequenced: blood. The origin of the receptors is a woman aged 18-29 years with Graves' hyperthyroidism.

This clonotype was found many times. The genes are TRBV12-3 or TRBV12-4 and TRBJ2-3; TRBD1 aligns across 8 bases. Trimming cost V 3 bases and J 4 bases; bases outside gene matches: 6. CDR3 length equals 15 residues. The CDR3 coding sequence is TGTGCCAGCAGTTTGTGGACAGGGCGGTCAGATACGCAGTATTTT. The encoded protein is CASSLWTGRSDTQYF.

This clonotype was seen ten or more times. The rearrangement uses TRBV6-2 or TRBV6-3 and TRBJ1-1; D not certain. The CDR3 sequence is 16 residues long. Germline V lookup: CDR1 MNHEY, CDR2 SVGEGT. Trimming cost V 4 bases and J 1 base, with 16 bases left between them. The CDR3 DNA reads as TGTGCCAGCAGTTCCCGACTCACCATGGGGAACACTGAAGCTTTCTTT. Translation gives CASSSRLTMGNTEAFF.

This clonotype has ten or more counts. The rearrangement uses TRBV27 and TRBJ1-6; D is unresolved. From germline, CDR1 is MNHEY and CDR2 SMNVEV (reference sequence). Trimming cost V 5 bases and J 0 bases, with 5 bases left between them. The length of the CDR3 is 14 residues. CDR3 DNA: TGTGCCAGCAGTGCGAGCTCCTATAATTCACCCCTCCACTTT. Translation: CASSASSYNSPLHF.

The rearrangement links TRBV19 to TRBJ1-5, with a tentative D call TRBD1 (6 bases). This CDR3 is built from 17 residues. CDR1 and CDR2 (germline): LNHDA, SQIVND (reference sequence). The V end lost 4 bases, the J end lost 2 bases, and 18 bases lay between the germline ends. CDR3 region: CASSRETGRGGNQPQHF. CDR3 in DNA: TGTGCCAGTAGTAGAGAAACAGGGCGCGGAGGCAATCAGCCCCAGCATTTT. Complete variable domain (other parts from reference TRBV19 and TRBJ1-5): DGGITQSPKYLFRKEGQNVTLSCEQNLNHDAMYWYRQDPGQGLRLIYYSQIVNDFQKGDIAEGYSVSREKKESFPLTVTSAQKNPTAFYLCASSRETGRGGNQPQHFGDGTRLSIL.

This clonotype was detected ten times or more. The rearrangement joins TRBV2 to TRBJ2-5; TRBD1 agrees at 9 bases. In germline, CDR1 is SNHLY, CDR2 FYNNEI. CDR3 length: 13 amino acids. J was trimmed by 2 bases and V by 8 bases; bases with no gene match: 3. In nucleotides, the CDR3 is TGTGCCAGCGGACAGGGGTGGCAAGAGACCCAGTACTTC. Translation gives CASGQGWQETQYF.

This clonotype was observed many times. This rearrangement joins TRBV20-1 to TRBJ2-7; 8 nucleotides agree with TRBD2. V shed 4 bases and J 6 bases; nucleotides not matched to a gene: 8. Germline V gives CDR1 DFQATT, CDR2 SNEGSKA (reference sequence). The CDR3 has 13 residues. DNA for the CDR3: TGCAGTGCTATATTAACAGGGACTAGCGAGCAGTACTTC. Encoded protein: CSAILTGTSEQYF.

This clonotype was detected ten times or more. The chain employs TRBV20-1 and TRBJ2-5; D is perhaps TRBD2 (5 bases). V lost 5 bases, J lost 5 bases, and 15 bases lay in between. CDR3 size: 13 residues. Germline loops: CDR1 DFQATT, CDR2 SNEGSKA (reference sequence). As DNA, the CDR3 is TGCAGTGCTTTAGCGTCCCACTGGGAGACCCAGTACTTC. It specifies CSALASHWETQYF.

This clonotype was recorded a few times. The chain couples TRBV4-1 to TRBJ1-5; D is unresolved. This CDR3 comprises 18 residues. Trimming cost V 0 bases and J 0 bases, with 15 bases left between them. The germline V gene has CDR1 MGHRA and CDR2 YSYEKL. The CDR3, as DNA: TGCGCCAGCAGCCAAGATCAAGGGCAGGCCTATAGCAATCAGCCCCAGCATTTT. This sequence encodes CASSQDQGQAYSNQPQHF.

The chain carries TRBV5-6 and TRBJ2-5; TRBD2 might be the D (5 bases). This CDR3 region has 16 residues. V lost 0 bases and J 1 base, leaving 13 bases between the germline ends. CDR1 is SGHDT, CDR2 YYEEEE, per germline. The CDR3 DNA reads as TGTGCCAGCAGCTTGGCCCTCGGACGGGGCCAAGAGACCCAGTACTTC. This gives the protein CASSLALGRGQETQYF.